This T cell receptor (beta chain) was recovered during a study of T cells in narcolepsy (dated by TCRdb to the late 2010s). Describing the broader study: The study enrolled patients with narcolepsy type 1 or type 2 (NT1, NT2) together with healthy control donors. The study used TCR Vbeta sequencing to track clonotypes in blood and CSF while looking for autoreactive T cells in narcolepsy patients that target self-antigens of hypocretin neurons (hypocretin, TRIB2). The investigation overall reported the following: Numbers of sequenced blood memory CD4+ clonotypes were comparable, with averages of approximately 39,000 in patients and more than 30,000 in controls. HCRT-specific and TRIB2-specific autoreactive clonotypes were highlighted in plots that compared CD4+ T cell clonotypes in CSF versus blood from the same patient. According to the report, autoreactive clonotypes were detected serially in the blood of the same patients and of different patients, but not in healthy controls. No sequences matching autoreactive T cell clones were present in some of the blood memory CD4+ repertoires from patients and controls.

Regarding this clone: Its binding antigen is unknown. There are no base qualities to consult, and no much larger clone falls within one base.

Including the terminal cysteine and phenylalanine, the CDR3 comprises 14 residues. The retained sequence is limited to the CDR3, 42 bases, with the frame set at the first base. CDR1 and CDR2 are drawn from the germline V gene: MGHDK, SYGVNS. Cut back by 6 bases and 5 bases, the V and J ends lie 16 bases apart. Memory CD4+ T cells were sorted ex vivo from peripheral blood of narcolepsy patients and healthy controls for TCR Vbeta sequencing. To prepare the library, the immunoSEQ multiplex PCR assay was applied. TCRdb mirrors the immuneACCESS table, restricted to in-frame sequences. Some clones are absent from its copies; in checked studies, under half trace to an unresolved V gene, and the reason for the others is unknown. A total of approximately 31,000 clones appear in this sample, about 84% of them only once. The ten top clones hold roughly 1.3% of the sample.

Material for sequencing was CD45RA- memory CD4+ T cells from PBMCs. The cell subset or site label corresponds to: memory T cells sorted ex vivo from peripheral blood. The chain couples TRBV25-1 to TRBJ1-2, and the D gene may be TRBD1, 6 bases matching. This clonotype originated in a human donor with narcolepsy. The CDR3 region reads CASSTLVDSYGYTF. The DNA is as follows: TGTGCCAGCAGCACCCTCGTGGACAGTTATGGCTACACCTTC.